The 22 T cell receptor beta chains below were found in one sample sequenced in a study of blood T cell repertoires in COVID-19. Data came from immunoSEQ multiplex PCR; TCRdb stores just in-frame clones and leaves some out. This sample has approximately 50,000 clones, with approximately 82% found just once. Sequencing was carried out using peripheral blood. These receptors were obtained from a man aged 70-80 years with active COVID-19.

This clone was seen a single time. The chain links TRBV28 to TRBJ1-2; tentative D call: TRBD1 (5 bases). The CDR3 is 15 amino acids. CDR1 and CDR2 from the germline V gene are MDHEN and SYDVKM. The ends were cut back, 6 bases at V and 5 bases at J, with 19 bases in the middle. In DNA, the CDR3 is TGTGCCAGCAGCACGACCTTGGGGGGGGTATATGGCTACACCTTC. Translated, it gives CASSTTLGGVYGYTF.

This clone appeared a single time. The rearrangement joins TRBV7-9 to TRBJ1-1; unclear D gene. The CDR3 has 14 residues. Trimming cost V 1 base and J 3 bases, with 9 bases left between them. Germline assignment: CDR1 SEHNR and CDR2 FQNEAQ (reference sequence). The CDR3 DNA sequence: TGTGCCAGCAGCTTAGGGCCGGCGGACACTGAAGCTTTCTTT. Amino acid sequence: CASSLGPADTEAFF.

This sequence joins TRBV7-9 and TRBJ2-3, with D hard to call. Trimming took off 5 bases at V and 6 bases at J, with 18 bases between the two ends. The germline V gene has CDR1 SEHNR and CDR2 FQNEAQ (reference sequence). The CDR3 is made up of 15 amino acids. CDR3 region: CASSPARVSVDTQYF. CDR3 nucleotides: TGTGCCAGCAGCCCTGCCCGGGTTTCCGTGGATACGCAGTATTTT.

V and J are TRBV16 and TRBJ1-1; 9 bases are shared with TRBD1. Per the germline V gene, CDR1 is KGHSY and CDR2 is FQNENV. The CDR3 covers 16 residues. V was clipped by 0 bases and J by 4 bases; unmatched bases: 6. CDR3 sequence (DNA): TGTGCCAGCAGCCAATCGGGGACAGGGAGGGTCACTGAAGCTTTCTTT. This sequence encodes CASSQSGTGRVTEAFF.

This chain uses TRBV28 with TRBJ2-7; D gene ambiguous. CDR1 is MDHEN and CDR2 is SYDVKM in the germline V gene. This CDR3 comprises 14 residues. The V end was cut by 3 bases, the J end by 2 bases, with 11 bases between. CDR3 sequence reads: CASSLAGSTYEQYF. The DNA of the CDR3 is TGTGCCAGCAGTTTGGCCGGGTCAACCTACGAGCAGTACTTC.

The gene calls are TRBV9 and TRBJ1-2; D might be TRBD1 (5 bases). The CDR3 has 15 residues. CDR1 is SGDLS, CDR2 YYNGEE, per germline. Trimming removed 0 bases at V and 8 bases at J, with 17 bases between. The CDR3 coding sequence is TGTGCCAGCAGCGTAGACCCGGACAATCGGGGGGGCTACACCTTC. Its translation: CASSVDPDNRGGYTF.

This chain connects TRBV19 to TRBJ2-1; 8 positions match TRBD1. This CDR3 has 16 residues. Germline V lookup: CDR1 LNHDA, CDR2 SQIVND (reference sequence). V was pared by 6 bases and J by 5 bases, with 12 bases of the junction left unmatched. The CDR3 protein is CASSIPGDRPNNEQFF. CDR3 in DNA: TGTGCCAGTAGCATACCAGGGGACAGGCCTAACAATGAGCAGTTCTTC.

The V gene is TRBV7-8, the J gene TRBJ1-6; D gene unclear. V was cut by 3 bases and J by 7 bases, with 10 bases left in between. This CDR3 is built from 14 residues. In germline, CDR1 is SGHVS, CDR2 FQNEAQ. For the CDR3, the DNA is TGTGCCAGCAGCTTCGGCAGACTAAATTCACCCCTCCACTTT. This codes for CASSFGRLNSPLHF.

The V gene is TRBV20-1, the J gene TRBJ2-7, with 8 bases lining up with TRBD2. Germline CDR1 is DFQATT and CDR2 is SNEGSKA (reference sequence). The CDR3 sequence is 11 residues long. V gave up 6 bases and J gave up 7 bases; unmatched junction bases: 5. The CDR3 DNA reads TGCAGTGCAACCGGGGGGGGTGAGCAGTACTTC. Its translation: CSATGGGEQYF.

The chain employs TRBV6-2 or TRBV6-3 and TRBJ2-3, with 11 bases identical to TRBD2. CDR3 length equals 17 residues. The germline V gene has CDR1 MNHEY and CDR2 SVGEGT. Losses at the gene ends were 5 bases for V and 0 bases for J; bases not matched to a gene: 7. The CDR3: CASSPGLAVSSTDTQYF. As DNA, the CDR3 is TGTGCCAGCAGTCCGGGACTAGCGGTATCTAGCACAGATACGCAGTATTTT.

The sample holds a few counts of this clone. CDR3 loop: CASSFDRGRGGPGELFF. DNA for the CDR3: TGTGCCAGCAGCTTTGACCGGGGACGGGGGGGCCCCGGGGAGCTGTTTTTT. The gene calls are TRBV5-5 and TRBJ2-2; 8 positions match TRBD2. This CDR3 has 17 amino acids. Germline V gives CDR1 SGHKS, CDR2 YYEKEE (reference sequence). V trimming: 2 bases; J trimming: 6 bases; junction bases outside the gene matches: 12.

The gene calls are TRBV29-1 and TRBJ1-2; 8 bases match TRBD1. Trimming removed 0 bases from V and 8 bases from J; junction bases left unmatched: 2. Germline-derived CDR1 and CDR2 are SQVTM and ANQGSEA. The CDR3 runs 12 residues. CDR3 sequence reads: CSVEDRGLGYTF. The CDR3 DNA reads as TGCAGCGTTGAAGACAGGGGGCTGGGCTACACCTTC.

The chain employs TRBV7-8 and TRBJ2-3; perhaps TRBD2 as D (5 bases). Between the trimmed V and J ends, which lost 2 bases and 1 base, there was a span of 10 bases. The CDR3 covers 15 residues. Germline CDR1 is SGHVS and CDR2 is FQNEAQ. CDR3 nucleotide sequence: TGTGCCAGCAGCTTACTCGGGCGGGGCACAGATACGCAGTATTTT. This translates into CASSLLGRGTDTQYF.

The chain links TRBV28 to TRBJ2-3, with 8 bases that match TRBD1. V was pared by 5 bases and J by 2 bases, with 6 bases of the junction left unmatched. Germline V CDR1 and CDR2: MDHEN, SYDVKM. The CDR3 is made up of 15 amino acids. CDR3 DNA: TGTGCCAGCAGTCGACAGGGGCTTCTCACAGATACGCAGTATTTT. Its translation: CASSRQGLLTDTQYF.

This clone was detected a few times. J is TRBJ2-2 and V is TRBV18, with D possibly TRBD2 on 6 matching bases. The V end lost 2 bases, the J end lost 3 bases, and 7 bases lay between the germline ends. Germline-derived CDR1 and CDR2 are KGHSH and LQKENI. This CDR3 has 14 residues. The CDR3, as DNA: TGTGCCAGCTCACCAACGGGGGACACCGGGGAGCTGTTTTTT. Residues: CASSPTGDTGELFF.

CDR3 region: CASSQGDYSNQPQHF. The CDR3 DNA reads TGTGCCAGCAGCCAAGGGGACTATAGCAATCAGCCCCAGCATTTT. The rearrangement uses TRBV5-8 and TRBJ1-5, with D possibly TRBD1 on 5 matching bases. Trimming took off 4 bases at V and 0 bases at J, with 11 bases between the two ends. There are 15 residues in the CDR3. Germline V gene sequence: CDR1 SGHTS, CDR2 YDEGEE.

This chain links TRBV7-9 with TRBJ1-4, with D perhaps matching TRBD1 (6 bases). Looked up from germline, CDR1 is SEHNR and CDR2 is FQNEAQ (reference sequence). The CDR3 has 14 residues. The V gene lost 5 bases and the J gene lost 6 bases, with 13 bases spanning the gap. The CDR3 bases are TGTGCCAGCAGCCCAGGACAGTCTGATGAAAAACTGTTTTTT. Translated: CASSPGQSDEKLFF.

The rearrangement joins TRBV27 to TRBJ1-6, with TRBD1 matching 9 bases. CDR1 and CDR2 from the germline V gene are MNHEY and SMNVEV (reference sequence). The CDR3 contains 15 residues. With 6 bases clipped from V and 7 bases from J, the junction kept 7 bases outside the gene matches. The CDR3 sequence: CASRPSGQGNSPLHF. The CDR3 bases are TGTGCCAGCAGGCCTTCGGGACAGGGCAATTCACCCCTCCACTTT.

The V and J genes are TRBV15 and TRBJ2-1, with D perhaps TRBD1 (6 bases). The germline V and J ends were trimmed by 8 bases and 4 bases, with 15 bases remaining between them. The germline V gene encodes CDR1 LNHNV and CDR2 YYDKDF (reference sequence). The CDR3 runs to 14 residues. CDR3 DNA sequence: TGTGCCACCCGACAGGATACCGTTTACAATGAGCAGTTCTTC. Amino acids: CATRQDTVYNEQFF. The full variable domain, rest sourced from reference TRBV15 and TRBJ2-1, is DAMVIQNPRYQVTQFGKPVTLSCSQTLNHNVMYWYQQKSSQAPKLLFHYYDKDFNNEADTPDNFQSRRPNTSFCFLDIRSPGLGDTAMYLCATRQDTVYNEQFFGPGTRLTVL.

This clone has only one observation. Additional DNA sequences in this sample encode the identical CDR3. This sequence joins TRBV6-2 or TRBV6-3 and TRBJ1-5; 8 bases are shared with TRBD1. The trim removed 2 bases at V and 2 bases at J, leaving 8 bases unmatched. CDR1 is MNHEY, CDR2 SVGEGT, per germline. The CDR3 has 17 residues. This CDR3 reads CASSYGRPGQGNQPQHF. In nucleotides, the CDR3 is TGTGCCAGCAGTTACGGGAGACCGGGACAGGGCAATCAGCCCCAGCATTTT.

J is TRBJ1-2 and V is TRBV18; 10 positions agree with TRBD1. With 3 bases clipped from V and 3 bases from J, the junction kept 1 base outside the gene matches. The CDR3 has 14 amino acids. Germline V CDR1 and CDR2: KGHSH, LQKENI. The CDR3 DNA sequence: TGTGCCAGCTCACCTGGGACAGGGGACTATGGCTACACCTTC. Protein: CASSPGTGDYGYTF. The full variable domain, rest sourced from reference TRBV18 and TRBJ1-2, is NAGVMQNPRHLVRRRGQEARLRCSPMKGHSHVYWYRQLPEEGLKFMVYLQKENIIDESGMPKERFSAEFPKEGPSILRIQQVVRGDSAAYFCASSPGTGDYGYTFGSGTRLTVV.

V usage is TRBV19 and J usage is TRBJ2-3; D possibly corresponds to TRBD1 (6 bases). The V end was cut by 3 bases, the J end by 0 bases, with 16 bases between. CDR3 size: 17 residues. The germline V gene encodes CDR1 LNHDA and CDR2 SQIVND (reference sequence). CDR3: CASSIGDIPQSTDTQYF. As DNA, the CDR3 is TGTGCCAGTAGTATTGGGGACATCCCACAAAGCACAGATACGCAGTATTTT.